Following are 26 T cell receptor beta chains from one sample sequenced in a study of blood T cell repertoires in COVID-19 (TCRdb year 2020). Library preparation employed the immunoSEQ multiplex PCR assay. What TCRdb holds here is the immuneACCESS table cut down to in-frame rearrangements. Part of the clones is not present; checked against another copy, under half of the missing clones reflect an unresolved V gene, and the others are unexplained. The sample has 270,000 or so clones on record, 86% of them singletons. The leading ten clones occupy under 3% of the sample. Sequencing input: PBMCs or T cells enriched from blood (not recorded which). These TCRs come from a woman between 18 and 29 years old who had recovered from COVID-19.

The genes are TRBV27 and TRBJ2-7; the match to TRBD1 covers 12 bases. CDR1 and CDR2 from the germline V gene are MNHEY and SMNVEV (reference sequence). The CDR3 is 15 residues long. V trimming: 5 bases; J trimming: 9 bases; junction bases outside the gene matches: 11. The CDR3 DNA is TGTGCCAGCAGTCGGGACCGGGACAGGGGGCGCTGGCAGTACTTC. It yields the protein CASSRDRDRGRWQYF.

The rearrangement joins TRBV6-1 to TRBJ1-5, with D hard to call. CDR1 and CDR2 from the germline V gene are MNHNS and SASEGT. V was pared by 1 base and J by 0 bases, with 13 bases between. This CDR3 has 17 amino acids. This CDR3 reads CASSEGFDAVSNQPQHF. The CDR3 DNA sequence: TGTGCCAGCAGTGAAGGATTTGATGCAGTTAGCAATCAGCCCCAGCATTTT.

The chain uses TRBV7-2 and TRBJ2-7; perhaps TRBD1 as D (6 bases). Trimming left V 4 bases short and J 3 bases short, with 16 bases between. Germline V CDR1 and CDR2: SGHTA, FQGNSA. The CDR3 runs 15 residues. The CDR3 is CASSSRKQGGYEQYF. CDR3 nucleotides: TGTGCCAGCAGCTCCCGGAAACAAGGGGGCTACGAGCAGTACTTC.

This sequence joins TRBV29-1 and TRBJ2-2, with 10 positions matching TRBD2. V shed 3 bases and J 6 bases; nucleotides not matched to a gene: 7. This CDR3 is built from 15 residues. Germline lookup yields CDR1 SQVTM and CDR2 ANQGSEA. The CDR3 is CSVDSLAGVPGELFF. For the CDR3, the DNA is TGCAGCGTTGACTCCCTAGCGGGAGTGCCCGGGGAGCTGTTTTTT.

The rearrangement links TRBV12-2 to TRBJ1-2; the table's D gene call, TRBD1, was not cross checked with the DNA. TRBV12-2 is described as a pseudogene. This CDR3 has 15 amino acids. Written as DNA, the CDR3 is TGTGCAAGTCGCTTGCGGGACAGGGGGCTCGGCGGCTACACCTTC. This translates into CASRLRDRGLGGYTF.

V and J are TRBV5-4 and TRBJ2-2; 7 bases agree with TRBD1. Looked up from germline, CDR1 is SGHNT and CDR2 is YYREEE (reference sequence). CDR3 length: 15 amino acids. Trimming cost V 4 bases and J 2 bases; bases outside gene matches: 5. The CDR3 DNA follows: TGTGCCAGCAGCCACGGGACAGCCAACACCGGGGAGCTGTTTTTT. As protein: CASSHGTANTGELFF.

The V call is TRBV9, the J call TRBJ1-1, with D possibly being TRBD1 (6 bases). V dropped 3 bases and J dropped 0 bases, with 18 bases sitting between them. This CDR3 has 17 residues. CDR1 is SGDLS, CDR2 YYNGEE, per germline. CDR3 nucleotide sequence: TGTGCCAGCAGCGCGGGACACCTCGAAGGTTTGAACACTGAAGCTTTCTTT. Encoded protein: CASSAGHLEGLNTEAFF.

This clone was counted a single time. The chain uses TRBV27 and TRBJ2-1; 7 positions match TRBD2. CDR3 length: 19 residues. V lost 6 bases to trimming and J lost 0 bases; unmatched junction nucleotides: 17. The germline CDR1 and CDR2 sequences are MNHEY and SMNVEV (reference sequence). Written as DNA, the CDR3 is TGTGCCAGCAGCGGCTTTTTAGGAGCGGGGCATATCTCCTACAATGAGCAGTTCTTC. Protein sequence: CASSGFLGAGHISYNEQFF.

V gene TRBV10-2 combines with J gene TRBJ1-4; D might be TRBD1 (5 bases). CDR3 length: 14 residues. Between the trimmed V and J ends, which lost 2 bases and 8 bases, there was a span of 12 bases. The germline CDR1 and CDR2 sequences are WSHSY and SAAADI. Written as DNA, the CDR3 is TGCGCCAGCAGTGAGGTGGGGGGGGGAGAAAAACTGTTTTTT. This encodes CASSEVGGGEKLFF.

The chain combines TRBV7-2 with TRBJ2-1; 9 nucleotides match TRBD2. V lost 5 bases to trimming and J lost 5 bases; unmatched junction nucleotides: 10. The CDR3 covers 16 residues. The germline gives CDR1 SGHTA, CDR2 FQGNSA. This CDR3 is CASSQASGANNNEQFF. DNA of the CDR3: TGTGCCAGCAGCCAGGCTAGCGGGGCTAATAACAATGAGCAGTTCTTC.

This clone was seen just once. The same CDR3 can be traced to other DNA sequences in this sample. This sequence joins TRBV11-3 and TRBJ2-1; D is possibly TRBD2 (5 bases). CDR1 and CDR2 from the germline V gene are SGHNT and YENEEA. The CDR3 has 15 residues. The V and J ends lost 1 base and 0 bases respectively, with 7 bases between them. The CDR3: CASSLGGSSYNEQFF. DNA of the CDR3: TGTGCCAGCAGCTTAGGAGGGAGCTCCTACAATGAGCAGTTCTTC.

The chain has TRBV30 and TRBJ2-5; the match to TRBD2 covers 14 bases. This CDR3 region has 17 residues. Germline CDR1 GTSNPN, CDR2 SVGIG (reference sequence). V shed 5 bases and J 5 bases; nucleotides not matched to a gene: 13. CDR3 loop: CAWVSGTSGSWAETQYF. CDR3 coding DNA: TGTGCCTGGGTTTCCGGGACTAGCGGGAGTTGGGCGGAGACCCAGTACTTC.

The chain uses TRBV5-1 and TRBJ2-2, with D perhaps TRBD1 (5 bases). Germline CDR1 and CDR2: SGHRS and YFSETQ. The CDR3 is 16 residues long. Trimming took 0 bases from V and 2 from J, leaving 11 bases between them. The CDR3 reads CASSLVRTPNTGELFF. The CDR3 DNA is TGCGCCAGCAGCTTGGTCCGGACACCCAACACCGGGGAGCTGTTTTTT.

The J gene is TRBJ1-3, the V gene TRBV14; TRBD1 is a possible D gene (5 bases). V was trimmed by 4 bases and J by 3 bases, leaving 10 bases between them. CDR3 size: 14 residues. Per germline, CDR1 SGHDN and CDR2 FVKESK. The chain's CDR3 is CASSPDSGGNTIYF. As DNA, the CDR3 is TGTGCCAGCAGCCCAGACAGTGGTGGAAACACCATATATTTT.

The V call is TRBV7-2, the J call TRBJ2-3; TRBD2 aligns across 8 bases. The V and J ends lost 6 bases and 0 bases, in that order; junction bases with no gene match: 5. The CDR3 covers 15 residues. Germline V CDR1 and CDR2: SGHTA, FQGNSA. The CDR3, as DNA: TGTGCCAGCAGTATGAGCGGGAGAAGCACAGATACGCAGTATTTT. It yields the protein CASSMSGRSTDTQYF.

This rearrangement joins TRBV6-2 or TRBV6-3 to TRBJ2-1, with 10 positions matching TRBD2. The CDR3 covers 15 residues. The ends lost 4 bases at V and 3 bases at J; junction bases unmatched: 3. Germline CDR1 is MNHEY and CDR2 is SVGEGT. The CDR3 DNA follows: TGTGCCAGCAGTTCGGGGACTAGCGTCTACAATGAGCAGTTCTTC. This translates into CASSSGTSVYNEQFF.

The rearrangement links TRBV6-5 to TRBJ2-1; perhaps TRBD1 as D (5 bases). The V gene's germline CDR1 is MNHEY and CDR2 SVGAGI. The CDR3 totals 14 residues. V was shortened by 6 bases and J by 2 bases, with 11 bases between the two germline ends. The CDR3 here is CASRSQGTYNEQFF. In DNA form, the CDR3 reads TGTGCCAGCAGGTCTCAGGGAACCTACAATGAGCAGTTCTTC.

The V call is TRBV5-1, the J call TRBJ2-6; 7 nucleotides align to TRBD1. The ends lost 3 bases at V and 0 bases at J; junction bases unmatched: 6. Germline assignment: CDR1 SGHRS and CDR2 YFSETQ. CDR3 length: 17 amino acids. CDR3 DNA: TGCGCCAGCAGCTACCGGGACAGCAGCTCTGGGGCCAACGTCCTGACTTTC. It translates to CASSYRDSSSGANVLTF. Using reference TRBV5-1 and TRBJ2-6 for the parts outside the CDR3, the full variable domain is KAGVTQTPRYLIKTRGQQVTLSCSPISGHRSVSWYQQTPGQGLQFLFEYFSETQRNKGNFPGRFSGRQFSNSRSEMNVSTLELGDSALYLCASSYRDSSSGANVLTFGAGSRLTVL.

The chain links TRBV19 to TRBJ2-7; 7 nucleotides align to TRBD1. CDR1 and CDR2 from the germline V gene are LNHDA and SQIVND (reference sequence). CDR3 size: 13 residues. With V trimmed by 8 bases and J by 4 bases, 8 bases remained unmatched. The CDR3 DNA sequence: TGTGCCAGTGCCCCGGGACAGATATACGAGCAGTACTTC. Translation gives CASAPGQIYEQYF.

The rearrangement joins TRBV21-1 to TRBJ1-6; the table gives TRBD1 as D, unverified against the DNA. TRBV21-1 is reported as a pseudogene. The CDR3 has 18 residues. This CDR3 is CASSNGDDRGSYNSPLHF. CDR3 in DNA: TGTGCCAGCAGCAATGGGGACGACAGGGGCTCCTATAATTCACCCCTCCACTTT.

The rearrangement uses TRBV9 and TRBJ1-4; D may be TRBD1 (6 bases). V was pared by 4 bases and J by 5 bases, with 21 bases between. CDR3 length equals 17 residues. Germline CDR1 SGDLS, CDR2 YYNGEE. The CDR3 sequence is CASSLLGGAGSNEKLFF. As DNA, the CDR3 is TGTGCCAGCAGCCTACTCGGGGGGGCAGGATCAAATGAAAAACTGTTTTTT.

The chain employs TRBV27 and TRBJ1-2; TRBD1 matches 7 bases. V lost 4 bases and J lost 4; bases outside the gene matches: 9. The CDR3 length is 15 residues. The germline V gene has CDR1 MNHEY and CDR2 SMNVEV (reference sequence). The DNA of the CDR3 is TGTGCCAGCAGTTCTATGACAGGGCCCGGCTATGGCTACACCTTC. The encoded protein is CASSSMTGPGYGYTF.

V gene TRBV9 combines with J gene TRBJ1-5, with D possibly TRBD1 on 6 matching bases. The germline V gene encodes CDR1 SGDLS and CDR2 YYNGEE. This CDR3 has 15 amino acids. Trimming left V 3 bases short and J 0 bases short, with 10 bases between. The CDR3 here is CASSAGTNSNQPQHF. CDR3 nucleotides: TGTGCCAGCAGCGCTGGGACAAATAGCAATCAGCCCCAGCATTTT. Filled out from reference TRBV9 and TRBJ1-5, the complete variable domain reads DSGVTQTPKHLITATGQRVTLRCSPRSGDLSVYWYQQSLDQGLQFLIQYYNGEERAKGNILERFSAQQFPDLHSELNLSSLELGDSALYFCASSAGTNSNQPQHFGDGTRLSIL.

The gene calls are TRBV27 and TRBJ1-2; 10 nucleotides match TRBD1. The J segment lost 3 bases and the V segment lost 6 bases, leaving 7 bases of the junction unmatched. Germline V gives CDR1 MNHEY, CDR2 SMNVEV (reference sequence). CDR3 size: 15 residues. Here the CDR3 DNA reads TGTGCCAGCAGCTCCGGGACAGGGGTGTACTATGGCTACACCTTC. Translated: CASSSGTGVYYGYTF.

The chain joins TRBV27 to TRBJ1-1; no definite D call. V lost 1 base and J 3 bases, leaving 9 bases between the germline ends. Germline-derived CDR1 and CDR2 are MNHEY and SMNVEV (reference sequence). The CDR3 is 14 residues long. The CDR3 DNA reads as TGTGCCAGCAGTTTATGGCCAGGCGACACTGAAGCTTTCTTT. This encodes CASSLWPGDTEAFF.

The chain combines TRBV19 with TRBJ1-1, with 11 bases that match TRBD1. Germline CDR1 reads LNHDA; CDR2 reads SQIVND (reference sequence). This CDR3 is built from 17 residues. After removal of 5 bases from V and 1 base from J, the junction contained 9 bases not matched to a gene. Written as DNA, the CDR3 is TGTGCCAGTAGTGTCGGACAGGGGGCGACGGGGAACACTGAAGCTTTCTTT. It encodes CASSVGQGATGNTEAFF.